These 22 T cell receptor beta chains were all obtained from the same sample, sequenced in a study of T cells after posttransplantation cyclophosphamide. A marrow graft followed busulfan-fludarabine conditioning, with cyclophosphamide on days +3 and +4. Generated by immunoSEQ multiplex PCR, the TCRdb table keeps only in-frame clones and is missing some. The record shows about 25,000 clones for this sample, with no singletons present. Specimen: PBMCs, collected after allogeneic stem cell transplant with posttransplant cyclophosphamide. Receptors originate from a male patient aged 18 to 35 who received an allogeneic stem cell transplant from a related donor, was CMV-positive, and had no GVHD. These T cells may partly come from the graft donor.

There are many counts of this clone. V and J are TRBV11-2 and TRBJ2-7; 9 nucleotides agree with TRBD1. Germline V lookup: CDR1 SGHAT, CDR2 FQNNGV. V dropped 1 base and J dropped 6; count of bases not matched to a gene: 7. This CDR3 region has 15 residues. This chain's CDR3 is CASSLGDRVSSEQYF. Written as DNA, the CDR3 is TGTGCCAGCAGCTTAGGGGACAGGGTTTCTTCCGAGCAGTACTTC.

At least ten counts were recorded for this clone. The rearrangement links TRBV6-5 to TRBJ2-5, with a tentative D call TRBD1 (6 bases). Trimming cost V 2 bases and J 5 bases, with 12 bases left between them. This CDR3 has 14 residues. CDR1 and CDR2 from the germline V gene are MNHEY and SVGAGI. In DNA form, the CDR3 reads TGTGCCAGCAGTTACAGGGGGATCCAGGAGACCCAGTACTTC. This gives the protein CASSYRGIQETQYF.

This clone appeared many times. The CDR3 coding sequence is TGCGCCAGCAGCCCAAGCGGGGGGTGGCCTAACCCTGGAAACACCATATATTTT. It translates to CASSPSGGWPNPGNTIYF. V and J are TRBV4-3 and TRBJ1-3; weak D call: TRBD1 (5 bases). This CDR3 is 18 amino acids long. CDR1 is LGHNA and CDR2 is YSLEER in the germline V gene. V lost 4 bases to trimming and J lost 2 bases, with 21 bases between them.

This clone was observed many times. The chain recombines TRBV7-2 with TRBJ2-5; tentative D call: TRBD1 (6 bases). This CDR3 region has 16 residues. The V end lost 5 bases, the J end lost 2 bases, and 18 bases lay between the germline ends. The germline V gene encodes CDR1 SGHTA and CDR2 FQGNSA. The CDR3 nucleotides read TGTGCCAGCAGCCCACCCGGACAGAGAGGGCAAGAGACCCAGTACTTC. This gives the protein CASSPPGQRGQETQYF.

The sample holds many counts of this clone. This chain connects TRBV2 to TRBJ2-4; the D gene is possibly TRBD1 (5 bases). The germline CDR1 and CDR2 sequences are SNHLY and FYNNEI. Deletions cut 1 base from V and 6 bases from J, with 7 bases between. The CDR3 spans 13 residues. The CDR3 is CASSEGGGNIQYF. The CDR3 coding sequence is TGTGCCAGCAGTGAAGGGGGCGGAAACATTCAGTACTTC.

The V and J genes are TRBV27 and TRBJ2-5; perhaps TRBD2 as D (6 bases). The J call may be in error: the DNA end matches TRBJ2-7 better. CDR1 is MNHEY and CDR2 is SMNVEV in the germline V gene (reference sequence). The CDR3 totals 16 residues. CDR3 coding DNA: TGTGCCAGCAGTCGATTGGCCGGGACTCCCCCCTACGAGCAGTACTTC. Its translation: CASSRLAGTPPYEQYF.

This clone was counted ten times or more. J is TRBJ2-1 and V is TRBV2; D gene uncertain. Germline CDR1 reads SNHLY; CDR2 reads FYNNEI. CDR3 size: 14 residues. V dropped 0 bases and J dropped 9 bases, with 12 bases sitting between them. CDR3 in DNA: TGTGCCAGCAGTGAAGCCCCAGGCAGGCTTGAGCAGTTCTTC. Residues: CASSEAPGRLEQFF.

This clone showed up many times. This sequence joins TRBV11-2 and TRBJ2-7; TRBD1 agrees at 7 bases. The germline V gene has CDR1 SGHAT and CDR2 FQNNGV. V lost 0 bases to trimming and J lost 3 bases; unmatched junction nucleotides: 2. This CDR3 spans 14 amino acids. CDR3 DNA sequence: TGTGCCAGCAGCTTAGAGCACAGGGGCTACGAGCAGTACTTC. This translates into CASSLEHRGYEQYF.

In this sample, this clone turned up many times. The chain combines TRBV19 with TRBJ1-5; 7 bases line up with TRBD1. This CDR3 has 15 amino acids. Per the germline V gene, CDR1 is LNHDA and CDR2 is SQIVND (reference sequence). The trim removed 3 bases at V and 3 bases at J, leaving 5 bases unmatched. The CDR3 region has the DNA TGTGCCAGTAGTATTGGACAGGTTCTCAATCAGCCCCAGCATTTT. Translation gives CASSIGQVLNQPQHF.

In its sample, this clone was seen a few times. The chain combines TRBV6-5 with TRBJ2-3, with 7 bases lining up with TRBD2. Germline values: CDR1 MNHEY, CDR2 SVGAGI. Germline trimming cut 2 bases from V and 11 bases from J; bases unmatched to any gene: 10. The CDR3 totals 14 residues. The DNA for the CDR3 is TGTGCCAGCAGTTACCGTCGGGGTGGGGGGGAGCAGTATTTT. This encodes CASSYRRGGGEQYF.

There are many counts of this clone. The chain recombines TRBV18 with TRBJ1-5, with 7 positions matching TRBD1. The J segment lost 0 bases and the V segment lost 2 bases, leaving 10 bases of the junction unmatched. Per the germline V gene, CDR1 is KGHSH and CDR2 is LQKENI. The CDR3 is 18 residues long. The CDR3 region is CASSPFPQGDYSNQPQHF. CDR3 sequence (DNA): TGTGCCAGCTCACCATTCCCTCAGGGGGATTATAGCAATCAGCCCCAGCATTTT.

This clone was found many times. This rearrangement joins TRBV7-9 to TRBJ2-1, with 9 bases aligning to TRBD2. Germline-derived CDR1 and CDR2 are SEHNR and FQNEAQ (reference sequence). V shed 3 bases, J shed 6 bases, and the junction held 6 bases outside the gene matches. CDR3 size: 15 residues. This chain's CDR3 is CASSFVRTSVNEQFF. Here the CDR3 DNA reads TGTGCCAGCAGCTTCGTAAGGACTAGCGTCAATGAGCAGTTCTTC. The variable domain in full, with the rest retrieved from reference TRBV7-9 and TRBJ2-1, is DTGVSQNPRHKITKRGQNVTFRCDPISEHNRLYWYRQTLGQGPEFLTYFQNEAQLEKSRLLSDRFSAERPKGSFSTLEIQRTEQGDSAMYLCASSFVRTSVNEQFFGPGTRLTVL.

This clone was found many times. The chain recombines TRBV28 with TRBJ2-7; 9 bases match TRBD1. V was clipped by 6 bases and J by 3 bases; unmatched bases: 9. The germline V gene encodes CDR1 MDHEN and CDR2 SYDVKM. The CDR3 is made up of 15 amino acids. Here the CDR3 reads CASRQPGQGSYEQYF. The CDR3 bases are TGTGCCAGCAGGCAGCCGGGACAGGGAAGCTACGAGCAGTACTTC.

This clone was detected ten times or more. V is TRBV28 and J is TRBJ2-5; the D gene is possibly TRBD1 (6 bases). From germline, CDR1 is MDHEN and CDR2 SYDVKM. There are 15 residues in the CDR3. V was cut by 5 bases and J by 1 base, with 14 bases left in between. The CDR3 nucleotides are TGTGCCAGCAGTGGTTGGGTGGACAGCCAAGAGACCCAGTACTTC. It encodes CASSGWVDSQETQYF.

This clone was recorded many times. J is TRBJ2-7 and V is TRBV6-5; TRBD1 agrees at 9 bases. The CDR3 totals 15 residues. Trimming cost V 4 bases and J 6 bases; bases outside gene matches: 10. Germline CDR1 is MNHEY and CDR2 is SVGAGI. The CDR3 nucleotides are TGTGCCAGCAGTTTTTACCCCGGGACAGGGTCCGAGCAGTACTTC. Its protein product is CASSFYPGTGSEQYF.

This clone was detected ten times or more. The chain uses TRBV4-3 and TRBJ2-7; tentatively, D is TRBD2 (6 bases). CDR1 is LGHNA, CDR2 YSLEER, per germline. This CDR3 has 14 amino acids. Trimming took 0 bases from V and 3 from J, leaving 9 bases between them. Written as DNA, the CDR3 is TGCGCCAGCAGCCAAGAGGGGGGTCGCTACGAGCAGTACTTC. It is translated as CASSQEGGRYEQYF.

This clone was counted at least ten times. The gene calls are TRBV5-1 and TRBJ2-3; 10 bases agree with TRBD2. Germline CDR1 SGHRS, CDR2 YFSETQ. V was clipped by 0 bases and J by 6 bases; unmatched bases: 7. The CDR3 has 16 residues. DNA for the CDR3: TGCGCCAGCAGCTTGGATTTACTAGCGGGGACCGATACGCAGTATTTT. This sequence encodes CASSLDLLAGTDTQYF.

The sample holds many counts of this clone. The chain joins TRBV30 to TRBJ2-3; TRBD2 aligns across 10 bases. The CDR3 has 16 residues. V was pared by 2 bases and J by 6 bases, with 11 bases of the junction left unmatched. From germline, CDR1 is GTSNPN and CDR2 SVGIG (reference sequence). This CDR3 is CAWSIVLAGVYDTQYF. CDR3 in DNA: TGTGCCTGGAGTATTGTTCTAGCGGGAGTCTATGATACGCAGTATTTT.

This clone was seen ten or more times. V usage is TRBV6-5 and J usage is TRBJ2-5; TRBD2 is a possible D gene (6 bases). The CDR3 is made up of 14 amino acids. Looked up from germline, CDR1 is MNHEY and CDR2 is SVGAGI. The V gene lost 8 bases and the J gene lost 1 base, with 14 bases spanning the gap. The CDR3 protein is CASSRGTAQETQYF. CDR3 nucleotide sequence: TGTGCCAGCTCCCGGGGGACGGCCCAAGAGACCCAGTACTTC.

Ten or more counts support this clone. This sequence joins TRBV19 and TRBJ1-3; a possible D gene is TRBD1 (5 bases). Germline V gene sequence: CDR1 LNHDA, CDR2 SQIVND (reference sequence). V shed 10 bases and J shed 1 base, with 20 bases lying between them. The CDR3 consists of 16 residues. The CDR3 DNA follows: TGTGCCACCCGGGGACTTAGAACCGAATCTGGAAACACCATATATTTT. Its protein is CATRGLRTESGNTIYF.

In this sample, this clone turned up many times. The chain has TRBV5-6 and TRBJ1-1, with TRBD1 as a possible D gene (6 bases). The CDR3 length is 15 residues. With 3 bases removed from V and 0 bases from J, the gap between germline ends came to 12 bases. CDR1 is SGHDT, CDR2 YYEEEE, per germline. The CDR3 loop is CASSYPDRLNTEAFF. CDR3 sequence (DNA): TGTGCCAGCAGCTACCCGGACAGATTGAACACTGAAGCTTTCTTT.

This clone was observed many times. V usage is TRBV9 and J usage is TRBJ1-3; 7 bases map to TRBD1. Trimming at V came to 4 bases and at J to 4 bases, leaving 5 bases not matched to a gene. Germline CDR1 SGDLS, CDR2 YYNGEE. The CDR3 spans 14 residues. CDR3 loop: CASSQDRRGNTIYF. The CDR3, as DNA: TGTGCCAGCAGCCAGGACAGGAGGGGAAACACCATATATTTT.